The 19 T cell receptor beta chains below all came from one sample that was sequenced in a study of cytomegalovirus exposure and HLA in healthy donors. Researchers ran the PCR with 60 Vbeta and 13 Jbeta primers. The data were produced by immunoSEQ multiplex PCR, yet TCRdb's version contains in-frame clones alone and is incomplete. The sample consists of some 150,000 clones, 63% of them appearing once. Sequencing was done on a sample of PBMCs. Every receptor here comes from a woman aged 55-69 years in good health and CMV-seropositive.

The CDR3 sequence is CASSELTGSRYGYTF. The CDR3 DNA is TGCGCCAGCAGTGAATTAACAGGGTCCCGCTATGGCTACACCTTC. The chain has TRBV5-1 and TRBJ1-2, with a weak D call TRBD1 (6 bases). Germline V gives CDR1 SGHRS, CDR2 YFSETQ. CDR3 size: 15 residues. V was shortened by 5 bases and J by 4 bases, with 18 bases between the two germline ends.

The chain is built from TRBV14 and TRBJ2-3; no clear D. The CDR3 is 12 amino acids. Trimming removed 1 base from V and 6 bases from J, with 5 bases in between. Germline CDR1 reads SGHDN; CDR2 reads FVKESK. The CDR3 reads CASSQGSDTQYF. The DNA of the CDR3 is TGTGCCAGCAGCCAAGGTTCGGATACGCAGTATTTT.

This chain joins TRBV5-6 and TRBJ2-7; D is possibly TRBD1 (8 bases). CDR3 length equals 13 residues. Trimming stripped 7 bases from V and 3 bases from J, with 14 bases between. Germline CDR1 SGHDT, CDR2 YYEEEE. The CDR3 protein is CASLQGGIYEQYF. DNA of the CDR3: TGTGCCAGCCTACAGGGGGGGATCTACGAGCAGTACTTC.

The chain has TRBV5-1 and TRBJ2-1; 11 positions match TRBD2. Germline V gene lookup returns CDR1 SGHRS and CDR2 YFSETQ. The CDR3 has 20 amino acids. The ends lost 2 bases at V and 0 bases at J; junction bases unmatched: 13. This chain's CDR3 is CASSFRRPTTSGSSYNEQFF. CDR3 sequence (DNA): TGCGCCAGCAGCTTCCGGCGACCAACCACTAGCGGGAGCTCCTACAATGAGCAGTTCTTC.

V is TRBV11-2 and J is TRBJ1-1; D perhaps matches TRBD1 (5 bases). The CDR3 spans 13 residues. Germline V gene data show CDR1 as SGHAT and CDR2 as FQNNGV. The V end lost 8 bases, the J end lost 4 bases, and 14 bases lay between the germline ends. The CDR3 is CASPRGETTEAFF. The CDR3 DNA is TGTGCCAGCCCCCGGGGGGAGACCACTGAAGCTTTCTTT.

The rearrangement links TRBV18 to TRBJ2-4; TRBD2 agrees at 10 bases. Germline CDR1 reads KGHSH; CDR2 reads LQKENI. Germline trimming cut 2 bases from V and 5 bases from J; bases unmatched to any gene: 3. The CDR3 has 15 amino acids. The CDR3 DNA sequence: TGTGCCAGCTCACCAGGGCTAGCGGGAGAAAACATTCAGTACTTC. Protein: CASSPGLAGENIQYF.

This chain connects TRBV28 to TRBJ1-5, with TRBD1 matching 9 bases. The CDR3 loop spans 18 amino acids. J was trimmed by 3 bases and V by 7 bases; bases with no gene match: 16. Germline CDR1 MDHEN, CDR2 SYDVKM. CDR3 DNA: TGTGCCAGCACTGAATTGGGTTTGGGACAGGGCTACAATCAGCCCCAGCATTTT. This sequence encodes CASTELGLGQGYNQPQHF. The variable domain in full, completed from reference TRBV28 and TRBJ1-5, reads DVKVTQSSRYLVKRTGEKVFLECVQDMDHENMFWYRQDPGLGLRLIYFSYDVKMKEKGDIPEGYSVSREKKERFSLILESASTNQTSMYLCASTELGLGQGYNQPQHFGDGTRLSIL.

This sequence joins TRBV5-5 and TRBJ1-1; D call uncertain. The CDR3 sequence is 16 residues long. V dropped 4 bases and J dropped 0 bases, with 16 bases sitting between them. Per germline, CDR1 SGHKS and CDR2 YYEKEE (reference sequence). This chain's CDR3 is CASSMLSRVMNTEAFF. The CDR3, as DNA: TGTGCCAGCAGCATGCTTTCCCGGGTCATGAACACTGAAGCTTTCTTT.

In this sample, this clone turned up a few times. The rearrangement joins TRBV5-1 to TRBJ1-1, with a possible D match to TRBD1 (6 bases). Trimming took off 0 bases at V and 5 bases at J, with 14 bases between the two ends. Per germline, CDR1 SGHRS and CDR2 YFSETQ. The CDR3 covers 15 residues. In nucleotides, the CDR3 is TGCGCCAGCAGCTTGGTAGGGCAGAGGGGGACTGAAGCTTTCTTT. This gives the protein CASSLVGQRGTEAFF.

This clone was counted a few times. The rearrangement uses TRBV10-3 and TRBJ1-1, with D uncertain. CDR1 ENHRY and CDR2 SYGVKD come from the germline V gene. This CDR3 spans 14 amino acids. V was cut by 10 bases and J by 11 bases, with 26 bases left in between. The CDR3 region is CATALDVGLTQAFF. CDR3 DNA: TGTGCCACCGCCCTTGACGTCGGGTTGACTCAGGCTTTCTTT.

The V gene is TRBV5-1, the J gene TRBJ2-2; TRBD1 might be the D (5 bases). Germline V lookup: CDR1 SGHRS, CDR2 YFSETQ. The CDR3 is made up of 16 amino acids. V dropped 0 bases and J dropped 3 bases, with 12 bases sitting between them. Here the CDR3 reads CASSLVGRADTGELFF. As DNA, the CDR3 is TGCGCCAGCAGCTTGGTTGGCAGGGCTGACACCGGGGAGCTGTTTTTT.

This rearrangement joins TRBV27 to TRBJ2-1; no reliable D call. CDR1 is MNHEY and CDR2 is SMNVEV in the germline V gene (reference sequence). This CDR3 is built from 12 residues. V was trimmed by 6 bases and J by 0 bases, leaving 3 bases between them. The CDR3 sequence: CASSHSYNEQFF. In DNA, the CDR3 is TGTGCCAGCAGCCACTCCTACAATGAGCAGTTCTTC.

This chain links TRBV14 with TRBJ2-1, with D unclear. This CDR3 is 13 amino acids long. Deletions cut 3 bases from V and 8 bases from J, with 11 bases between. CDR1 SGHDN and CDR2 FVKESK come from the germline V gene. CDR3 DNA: TGTGCCAGCAGCCAGGAACTAAACCATGAGCAGTTCTTC. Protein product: CASSQELNHEQFF.

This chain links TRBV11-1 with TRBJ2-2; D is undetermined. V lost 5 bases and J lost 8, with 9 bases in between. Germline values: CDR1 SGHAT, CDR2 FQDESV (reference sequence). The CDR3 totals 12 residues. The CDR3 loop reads CASSLGAGELFF. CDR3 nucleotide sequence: TGTGCCAGCAGCCTTGGAGCGGGGGAGCTGTTTTTT.

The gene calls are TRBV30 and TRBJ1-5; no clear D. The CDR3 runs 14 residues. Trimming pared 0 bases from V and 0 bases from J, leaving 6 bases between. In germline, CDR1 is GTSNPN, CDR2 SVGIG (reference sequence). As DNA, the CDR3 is TGTGCCTGGAGTGTCTATGGTAGCAATCAGCCCCAGCATTTT. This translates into CAWSVYGSNQPQHF.

The CDR3 coding sequence is TGTGCCAGCAGCCAGTGGTTACGGCAAGAGACCCAGTACTTC. Translation: CASSQWLRQETQYF. The chain recombines TRBV14 with TRBJ2-5; no reliable D call. With 3 bases removed from V and 2 bases from J, the gap between germline ends came to 10 bases. This CDR3 contains 14 residues. Germline V CDR1 and CDR2: SGHDN, FVKESK.

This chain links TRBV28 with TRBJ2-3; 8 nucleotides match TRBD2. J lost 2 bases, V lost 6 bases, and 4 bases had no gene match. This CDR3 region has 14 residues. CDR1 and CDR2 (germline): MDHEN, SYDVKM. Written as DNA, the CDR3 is TGTGCCAGCAGCCTGACTAGCGCCACAGATACGCAGTATTTT. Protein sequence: CASSLTSATDTQYF.

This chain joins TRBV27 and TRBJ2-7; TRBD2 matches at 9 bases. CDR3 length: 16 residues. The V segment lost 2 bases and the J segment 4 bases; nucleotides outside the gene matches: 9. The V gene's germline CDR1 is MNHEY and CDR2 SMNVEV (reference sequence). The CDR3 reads CASSLALAGRGYEQYF. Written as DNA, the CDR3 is TGTGCCAGCAGTTTAGCCCTAGCGGGACGAGGATACGAGCAGTACTTC.

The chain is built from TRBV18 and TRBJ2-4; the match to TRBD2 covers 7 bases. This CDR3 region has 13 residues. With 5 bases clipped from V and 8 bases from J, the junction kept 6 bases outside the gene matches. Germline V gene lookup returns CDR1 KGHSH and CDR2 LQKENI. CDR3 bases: TGTGCCAGCTCAACTCTAAGCGGGGACATTCAGTACTTC. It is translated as CASSTLSGDIQYF.